This T cell receptor (beta chain) comes out of a study of neurological immune-mediated disorders. As for the cDNA, it was generated by 5'RACE with 10-nucleotide random UMIs. Using its own MiXCR run on the 5' RACE reads, TCRdb lists one record per CDR3 protein. The sample has around 80,000 distinct CDR3 sequences, 10% seen once. CDR3 size: 13 residues. The V and J ends lost 5 bases and 2 bases, in that order; junction bases with no gene match: 3. Germline CDR1 is SQVTM and CDR2 is ANQGSEA. The sample holds many counts of this clonotype. Individuals who volunteered at a blood bank located in Maryland, USA, made up the group of healthy controls.

The TCR comes from a middle-aged man in good health. V is TRBV29-1 and J is TRBJ2-1, with 7 nucleotides matching TRBD2. The sequenced material came from PBMCs. The CDR3 DNA follows: TGCAGCGTTCAGAGCGGGACCTACAATGAGCAGTTCTTC. Translating gives CSVQSGTYNEQFF.